This passage covers 25 T cell receptor beta chains from one sample sequenced in a study of glioma-infiltrating T cells after dendritic cell vaccination. The data were produced by immunoSEQ multiplex PCR, yet TCRdb's version contains in-frame clones alone and is incomplete. The sample has about 95,000 clones, about 84% seen once. Sequences were derived from blood, sampled before dendritic cell vaccination. All receptors come from a human donor with glioblastoma.

This clone appeared once. V and J are TRBV7-2 and TRBJ2-6; 8 bases align to TRBD1. J was trimmed by 2 bases and V by 8 bases; bases with no gene match: 11. Germline CDR1 reads SGHTA; CDR2 reads FQGNSA. The CDR3 has 17 amino acids. This CDR3 is CASPQWAGGAGANVLTF. The CDR3 nucleotides read TGTGCCAGCCCCCAGTGGGCAGGGGGCGCTGGGGCCAACGTCCTGACTTTC.

The rearrangement links TRBV4-1 to TRBJ1-2, with TRBD1 as a possible D gene (5 bases). The germline V and J ends were trimmed by 2 bases and 8 bases, with 12 bases remaining between them. Germline loops: CDR1 MGHRA, CDR2 YSYEKL. CDR3 length: 13 residues. This CDR3 is CASSQSQGGGYTF. As DNA, the CDR3 is TGCGCCAGCAGCCAAAGCCAGGGCGGCGGCTACACCTTC.

V is TRBV15 and J is TRBJ2-2, with 7 positions matching TRBD1. The ends lost 3 bases at V and 6 bases at J; junction bases unmatched: 4. From germline, CDR1 is LNHNV and CDR2 YYDKDF (reference sequence). The CDR3 runs to 14 residues. The CDR3 coding sequence is TGTGCCACCAGCAGCTCGGACAGGTCCGGGGAGCTGTTTTTT. This translates into CATSSSDRSGELFF.

This clone was seen once. The V gene is TRBV5-6, the J gene TRBJ1-2; 8 nucleotides align to TRBD1. V lost 7 bases, J lost 0 bases, and 5 bases stayed unmatched. The CDR3 totals 14 residues. Per germline, CDR1 SGHDT and CDR2 YYEEEE. In DNA, the CDR3 is TGTGCCAGCCGAAAACAGGGGGCTAACTATGGCTACACCTTC. Translated, it gives CASRKQGANYGYTF.

The sample holds one count of this clone. The chain uses TRBV28 and TRBJ2-3; 12 bases agree with TRBD2. The V gene's germline CDR1 is MDHEN and CDR2 SYDVKM. V lost 7 bases to trimming and J lost 7 bases; unmatched junction nucleotides: 6. The length of the CDR3 is 14 residues. The CDR3 nucleotides are TGTGCCAGCACCCCTAGCGGGGGGGCTCATACGCAGTATTTT. Its protein is CASTPSGGAHTQYF.

The CDR3 DNA reads as TGTGCCAGCAGCCAAGACGGTATAGGAGGGAACACTGAAGCTTTCTTT. The encoded protein is CASSQDGIGGNTEAFF. The rearrangement links TRBV14 to TRBJ1-1; no clear D gene. Germline values: CDR1 SGHDN, CDR2 FVKESK. Trimming cost V 0 bases and J 1 base, with 12 bases left between them. The CDR3 contains 16 residues.

This clone was recorded once. The chain is built from TRBV10-3 and TRBJ2-7, with D possibly matching TRBD1 (6 bases). V was pared by 8 bases and J by 0 bases, with 14 bases between. Germline values: CDR1 ENHRY, CDR2 SYGVKD. The CDR3 consists of 14 residues. DNA of the CDR3: TGTGCCATCCTCCGGGACAAGTACTCCTACGAGCAGTACTTC. This sequence encodes CAILRDKYSYEQYF.

As DNA, the CDR3 is TGTGCCACCAGCAGCAACAATCCCCCTAGCAATCAGCCCCAGCATTTT. Protein sequence: CATSSNNPPSNQPQHF. This rearrangement joins TRBV15 to TRBJ1-5; the D is unclear. Germline CDR1 reads LNHNV; CDR2 reads YYDKDF (reference sequence). CDR3 length: 16 residues. V was pared by 3 bases and J by 0 bases, with 12 bases between.

This clone was picked up a small number of times. V usage is TRBV6-4 and J usage is TRBJ2-1; the D gene could be TRBD1 or TRBD2 (7 bases each). The CDR3 has 14 amino acids. V dropped 4 bases and J dropped 6 bases, with 13 bases sitting between them. CDR1 is MRHNA, CDR2 SNTAGT, per germline. Here the CDR3 DNA reads TGTGCCAGCAGTGCCTCAGGGGGGGGCAATGAGCAGTTCTTC. Amino acids: CASSASGGGNEQFF.

V usage is TRBV29-1 and J usage is TRBJ2-1; D ambiguous. Trimming removed 3 bases from V and 2 bases from J, with 8 bases in between. The CDR3 sequence is 13 residues long. CDR1 and CDR2 from the germline V gene are SQVTM and ANQGSEA. DNA for the CDR3: TGCAGCGTTGATCGGGTGGCCTACAATGAGCAGTTCTTC. This encodes CSVDRVAYNEQFF.

In its sample, this clone was seen a few times. The chain couples TRBV4-1 to TRBJ1-4; a weak D match, TRBD1 (6 bases). The CDR3 extends over 15 amino acids. The germline V gene has CDR1 MGHRA and CDR2 YSYEKL. V lost 0 bases and J 6 bases, leaving 11 bases between the germline ends. This chain's CDR3 is CASSQEPGADEKLFF. For the CDR3, the DNA is TGCGCCAGCAGCCAAGAGCCAGGGGCCGATGAAAAACTGTTTTTT.

This clone was observed a few times. The chain employs TRBV5-6 and TRBJ2-1; the match to TRBD2 covers 11 bases. This CDR3 region has 16 residues. The junction had 7 bases not matched to a gene; V was cut back by 1 base and J by 7 bases. Per germline, CDR1 SGHDT and CDR2 YYEEEE. The DNA for the CDR3 is TGTGCCAGCAGCTTGTATGCGACTAGCGGGGTAAATGAGCAGTTCTTC. As protein: CASSLYATSGVNEQFF.

The genes are TRBV6-5 and TRBJ1-6; the match to TRBD1 covers 8 bases. The CDR3 has 14 residues. V lost 5 bases and J lost 6; bases outside the gene matches: 3. Germline V CDR1 and CDR2: MNHEY, SVGAGI. The CDR3 loop reads CASSRDRSNSPLHF. The DNA for the CDR3 is TGTGCCAGCAGTAGGGACAGGAGTAATTCACCCCTCCACTTT.

The rearrangement links TRBV6-5 to TRBJ1-2; D gene ambiguous. The CDR3 length is 15 residues. Trimming left V 6 bases short and J 0 bases short, with 14 bases between. Germline V gives CDR1 MNHEY, CDR2 SVGAGI. In DNA, the CDR3 is TGTGCCAGCAGAAAGAGGGCATCCGCTAACTATGGCTACACCTTC. It translates to CASRKRASANYGYTF.

The chain is built from TRBV30 and TRBJ1-5, with D maybe TRBD1 (5 bases). The germline V gene has CDR1 GTSNPN and CDR2 SVGIG (reference sequence). The CDR3 runs to 14 residues. V lost 1 base and J 6 bases, leaving 13 bases between the germline ends. CDR3 residues: CAWSGGGKIQPQHF. The CDR3 region has the DNA TGTGCCTGGAGTGGGGGGGGGAAAATTCAGCCCCAGCATTTT.

This clone was counted a few times. CDR3 nucleotides: TGTGCCATCAGTGGGAGACTGATCTCCTACGAGCAGTACTTC. Translating gives CAISGRLISYEQYF. V usage is TRBV10-3 and J usage is TRBJ2-7, with no clear D. The CDR3 length is 14 residues. Germline V gene sequence: CDR1 ENHRY, CDR2 SYGVKD. Trimming cost V 4 bases and J 0 bases, with 10 bases left between them.

In DNA, the CDR3 is TGTGCCAGCAGCTTAGGCGGGGCCGTGACGGATACGCAGTATTTT. Protein: CASSLGGAVTDTQYF. V is TRBV11-3 and J is TRBJ2-3; the D gene is possibly TRBD2 (6 bases). V was trimmed by 1 base and J by 6 bases, leaving 14 bases between them. CDR3 size: 15 residues. CDR1 SGHNT and CDR2 YENEEA come from the germline V gene.

The chain recombines TRBV27 with TRBJ1-6; TRBD1 aligns across 8 bases. CDR3 length equals 12 residues. Germline V gene lookup returns CDR1 MNHEY and CDR2 SMNVEV (reference sequence). This chain's CDR3 is CAVRGPSSTLHF. CDR3 sequence (DNA): TGTGCTGTCAGGGGGCCATCAAGCACCCTCCACTTT.

This sequence joins TRBV7-9 and TRBJ1-1, with no clear D. This CDR3 spans 12 amino acids. Trimming took off 4 bases at V and 1 base at J, with 4 bases between the two ends. CDR1 is SEHNR and CDR2 is FQNEAQ in the germline V gene (reference sequence). The DNA of the CDR3 is TGTGCCAGCAGCTACAGGAACACTGAAGCTTTCTTT. Translating it yields CASSYRNTEAFF.

In the case of this clone: The sample contains more than one DNA sequence encoding this CDR3. V usage is TRBV2 and J usage is TRBJ1-6, with 7 bases lining up with TRBD1. The V segment lost 4 bases and the J segment 7 bases; nucleotides outside the gene matches: 4. This CDR3 region has 14 residues. Per germline, CDR1 SNHLY and CDR2 FYNNEI. CDR3 in amino acids: CASSGTGKNSPLHF. The CDR3 nucleotides read TGTGCCAGCAGTGGGACAGGAAAGAATTCACCCCTCCACTTT.

The chain joins TRBV29-1 to TRBJ1-1; 7 positions match TRBD1. Germline assignment: CDR1 SQVTM and CDR2 ANQGSEA. The CDR3 extends over 13 amino acids. V trimming: 7 bases; J trimming: 0 bases; junction bases outside the gene matches: 5. The chain's CDR3 is CSASGQVNTEAFF. DNA for the CDR3: TGCAGCGCTAGTGGACAGGTGAACACTGAAGCTTTCTTT.

Only one count was recorded for this clone. The CDR3 protein is CAISESVGLADNEQFF. CDR3 sequence (DNA): TGTGCCATCAGTGAGTCGGTAGGACTAGCGGACAATGAGCAGTTCTTC. V is TRBV10-3 and J is TRBJ2-1, with 10 bases identical to TRBD2. Trimming cost V 0 bases and J 5 bases; bases outside gene matches: 4. Looked up from germline, CDR1 is ENHRY and CDR2 is SYGVKD. CDR3 length equals 16 residues.

This clone was seen a handful of times. V is TRBV2 and J is TRBJ1-5, with 7 bases fitting TRBD1. CDR3 length: 13 residues. Looked up from germline, CDR1 is SNHLY and CDR2 is FYNNEI. J was trimmed by 6 bases and V by 6 bases; bases with no gene match: 5. The CDR3 loop reads CASREGAPQPQHF. The CDR3 DNA sequence: TGTGCCAGCAGGGAGGGGGCGCCTCAGCCCCAGCATTTT.

The chain links TRBV10-1 to TRBJ2-7, with TRBD1 matching 8 bases. V dropped 3 bases and J dropped 6; count of bases not matched to a gene: 7. CDR3 length: 14 amino acids. The germline CDR1 and CDR2 sequences are WNHNN and SYGVQD (reference sequence). The CDR3 sequence is CASSDLQGVGEQYF. CDR3 sequence (DNA): TGCGCCAGCAGTGACCTACAGGGGGTGGGCGAGCAGTACTTC.

The chain carries TRBV5-6 and TRBJ2-2; D is undetermined. The V gene lost 4 bases and the J gene lost 3 bases, with 4 bases spanning the gap. Germline V gene lookup returns CDR1 SGHDT and CDR2 YYEEEE. The length of the CDR3 is 12 residues. DNA for the CDR3: TGTGCCAGCAGCCCCTACACCGGGGAGCTGTTTTTT. Translating gives CASSPYTGELFF.